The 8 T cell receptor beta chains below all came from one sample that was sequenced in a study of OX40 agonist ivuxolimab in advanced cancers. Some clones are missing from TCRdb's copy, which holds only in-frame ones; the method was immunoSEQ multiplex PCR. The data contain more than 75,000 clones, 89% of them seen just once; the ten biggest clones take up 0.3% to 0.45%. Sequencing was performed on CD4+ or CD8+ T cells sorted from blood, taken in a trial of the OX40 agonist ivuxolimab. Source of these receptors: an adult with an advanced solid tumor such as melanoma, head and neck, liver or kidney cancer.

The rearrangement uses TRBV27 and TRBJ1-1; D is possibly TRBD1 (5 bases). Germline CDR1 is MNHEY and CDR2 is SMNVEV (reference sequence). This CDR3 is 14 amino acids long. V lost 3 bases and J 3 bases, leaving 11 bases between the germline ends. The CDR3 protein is CASSLQGMDTEAFF. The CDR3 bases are TGTGCCAGCAGTTTGCAGGGTATGGACACTGAAGCTTTCTTT.

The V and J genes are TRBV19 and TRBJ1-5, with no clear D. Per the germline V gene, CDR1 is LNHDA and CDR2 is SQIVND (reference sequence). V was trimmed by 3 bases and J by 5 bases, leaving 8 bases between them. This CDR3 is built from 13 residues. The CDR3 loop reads CASSIRRYQPQHF. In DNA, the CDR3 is TGTGCCAGTAGTATTCGTAGATATCAGCCCCAGCATTTT.

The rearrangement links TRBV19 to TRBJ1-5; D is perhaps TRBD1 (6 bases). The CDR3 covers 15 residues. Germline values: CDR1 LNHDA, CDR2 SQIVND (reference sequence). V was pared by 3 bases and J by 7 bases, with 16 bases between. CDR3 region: CASSIGPQGSQPQHF. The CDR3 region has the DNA TGTGCCAGTAGTATCGGACCTCAGGGGTCCCAGCCCCAGCATTTT.

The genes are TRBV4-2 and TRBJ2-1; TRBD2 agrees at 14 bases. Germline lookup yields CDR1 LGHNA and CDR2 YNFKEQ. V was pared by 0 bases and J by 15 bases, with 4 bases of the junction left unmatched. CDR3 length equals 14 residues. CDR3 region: CASSQETSGRVRFF. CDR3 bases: TGTGCCAGCAGCCAAGAGACTAGCGGGAGGGTTCGGTTCTTC.

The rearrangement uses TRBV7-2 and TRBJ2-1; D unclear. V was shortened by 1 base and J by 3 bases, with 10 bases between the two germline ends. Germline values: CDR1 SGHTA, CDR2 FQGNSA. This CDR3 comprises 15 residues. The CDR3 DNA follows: TGTGCCAGCAGCTTAGTTATTTCGGTCTACAATGAGCAGTTCTTC. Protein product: CASSLVISVYNEQFF.

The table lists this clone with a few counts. The CDR3 sequence: CASRFRLYEQYF. Written as DNA, the CDR3 is TGTGCCAGCAGGTTCAGACTGTACGAGCAGTACTTC. The chain uses TRBV5-4 and TRBJ2-7; D not resolved. V lost 5 bases, J lost 4 bases, and 10 bases lay in between. The CDR3 covers 12 residues. Germline V gene sequence: CDR1 SGHNT, CDR2 YYREEE (reference sequence).

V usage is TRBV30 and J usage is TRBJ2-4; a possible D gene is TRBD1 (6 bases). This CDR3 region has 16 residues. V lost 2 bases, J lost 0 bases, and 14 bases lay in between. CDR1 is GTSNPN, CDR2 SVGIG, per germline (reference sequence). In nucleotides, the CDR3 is TGTGCCTGGAGTATAACAGGGAGCCTAGCCAAAAACATTCAGTACTTC. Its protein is CAWSITGSLAKNIQYF.

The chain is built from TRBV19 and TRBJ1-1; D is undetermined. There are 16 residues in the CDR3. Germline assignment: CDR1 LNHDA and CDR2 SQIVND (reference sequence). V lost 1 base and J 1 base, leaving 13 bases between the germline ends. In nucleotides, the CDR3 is TGTGCCAGTAGTATAGCATCGCCCCCTACGAACACTGAAGCTTTCTTT. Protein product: CASSIASPPTNTEAFF.